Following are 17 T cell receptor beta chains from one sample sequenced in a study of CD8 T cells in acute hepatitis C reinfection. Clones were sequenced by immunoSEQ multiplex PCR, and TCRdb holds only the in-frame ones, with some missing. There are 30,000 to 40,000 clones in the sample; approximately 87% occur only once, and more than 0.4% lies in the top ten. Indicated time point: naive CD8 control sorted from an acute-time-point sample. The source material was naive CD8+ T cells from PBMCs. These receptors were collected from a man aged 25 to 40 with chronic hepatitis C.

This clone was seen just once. Written as DNA, the CDR3 is TGTGCCAGCAAACTCGGGACTAGCATTGAGCAGTTCTTC. Translated: CASKLGTSIEQFF. This sequence joins TRBV27 and TRBJ2-1; TRBD2 matches at 9 bases. The CDR3 consists of 13 residues. The V and J ends lost 7 bases and 9 bases, in that order; junction bases with no gene match: 7. Germline loops: CDR1 MNHEY, CDR2 SMNVEV (reference sequence).

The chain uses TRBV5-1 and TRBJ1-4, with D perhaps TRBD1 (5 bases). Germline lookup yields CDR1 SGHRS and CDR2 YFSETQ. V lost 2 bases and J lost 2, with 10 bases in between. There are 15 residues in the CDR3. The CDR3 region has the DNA TGCGCCAGCAGCTTAAGTGGGGGGACTAATGAAAAACTGTTTTTT. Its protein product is CASSLSGGTNEKLFF. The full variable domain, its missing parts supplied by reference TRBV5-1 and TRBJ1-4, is KAGVTQTPRYLIKTRGQQVTLSCSPISGHRSVSWYQQTPGQGLQFLFEYFSETQRNKGNFPGRFSGRQFSNSRSEMNVSTLELGDSALYLCASSLSGGTNEKLFFGSGTQLSVL.

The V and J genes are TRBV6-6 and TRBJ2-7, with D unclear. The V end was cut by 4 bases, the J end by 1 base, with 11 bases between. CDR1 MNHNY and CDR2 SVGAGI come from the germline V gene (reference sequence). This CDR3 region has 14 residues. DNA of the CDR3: TGTGCCAGCAGTTCACAGACTGATTCCTACGAGCAGTACTTC. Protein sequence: CASSSQTDSYEQYF.

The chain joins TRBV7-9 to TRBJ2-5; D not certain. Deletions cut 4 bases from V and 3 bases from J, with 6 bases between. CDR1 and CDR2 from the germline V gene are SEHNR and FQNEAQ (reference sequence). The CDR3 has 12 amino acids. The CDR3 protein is CASSWVEETQYF. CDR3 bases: TGTGCCAGCAGCTGGGTGGAAGAGACCCAGTACTTC. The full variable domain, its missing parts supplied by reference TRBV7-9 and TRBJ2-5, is DTGVSQNPRHKITKRGQNVTFRCDPISEHNRLYWYRQTLGQGPEFLTYFQNEAQLEKSRLLSDRFSAERPKGSFSTLEIQRTEQGDSAMYLCASSWVEETQYFGPGTRLLVL.

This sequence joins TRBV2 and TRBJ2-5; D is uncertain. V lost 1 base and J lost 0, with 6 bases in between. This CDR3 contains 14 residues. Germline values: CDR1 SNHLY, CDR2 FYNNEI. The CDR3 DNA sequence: TGTGCCAGCAGTGAAGGGAGCAACCAAGAGACCCAGTACTTC. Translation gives CASSEGSNQETQYF.

In DNA, the CDR3 is TGTGCCAGCAGCTTCCGGGACAGCTCCTACGAGCAGTACTTC. It yields the protein CASSFRDSSYEQYF. This chain uses TRBV13 with TRBJ2-7; TRBD1 aligns across 7 bases. The trim removed 3 bases at V and 0 bases at J, leaving 2 bases unmatched. There are 14 residues in the CDR3. Germline lookup yields CDR1 PRHDT and CDR2 FYEKMQ (reference sequence).

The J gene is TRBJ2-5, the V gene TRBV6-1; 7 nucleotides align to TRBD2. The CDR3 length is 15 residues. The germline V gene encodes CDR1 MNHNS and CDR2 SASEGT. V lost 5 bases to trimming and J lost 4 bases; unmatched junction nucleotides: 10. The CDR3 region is CASSTRGLAAETQYF. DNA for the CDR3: TGTGCCAGCAGTACCCGCGGGCTAGCGGCAGAGACCCAGTACTTC.

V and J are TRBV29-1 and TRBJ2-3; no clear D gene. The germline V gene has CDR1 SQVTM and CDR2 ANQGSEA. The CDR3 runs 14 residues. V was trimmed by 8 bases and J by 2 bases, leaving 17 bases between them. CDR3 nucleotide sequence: TGCAGCTTGCAGGAAGTAGCACTCACAGATACGCAGTATTTT. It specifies CSLQEVALTDTQYF.

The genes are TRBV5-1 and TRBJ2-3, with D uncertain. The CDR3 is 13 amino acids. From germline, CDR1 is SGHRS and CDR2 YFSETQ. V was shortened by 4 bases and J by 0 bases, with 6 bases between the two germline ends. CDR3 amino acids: CASSEDSTDTQYF. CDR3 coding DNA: TGCGCCAGCAGCGAGGATAGCACAGATACGCAGTATTTT.

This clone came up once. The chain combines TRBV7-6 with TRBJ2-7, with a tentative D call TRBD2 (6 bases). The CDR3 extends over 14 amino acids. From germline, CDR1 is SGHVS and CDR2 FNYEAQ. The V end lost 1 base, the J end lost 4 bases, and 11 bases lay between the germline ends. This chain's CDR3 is CASSLVRGGYEQYF. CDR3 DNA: TGTGCCAGCAGCTTAGTGCGTGGGGGGTACGAGCAGTACTTC.

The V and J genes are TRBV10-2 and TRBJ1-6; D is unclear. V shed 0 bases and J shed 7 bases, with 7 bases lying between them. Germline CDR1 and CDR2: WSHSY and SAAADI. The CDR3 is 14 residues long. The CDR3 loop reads CASSESRANSPLHF. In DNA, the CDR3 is TGCGCCAGCAGTGAGTCAAGGGCAAATTCACCCCTCCACTTT.

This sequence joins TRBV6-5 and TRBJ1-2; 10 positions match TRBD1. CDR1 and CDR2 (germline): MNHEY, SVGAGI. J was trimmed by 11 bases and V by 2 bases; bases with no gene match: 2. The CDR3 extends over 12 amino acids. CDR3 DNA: TGTGCCAGCAGTTACGGGGGACAGGGGTACACCTTC. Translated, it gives CASSYGGQGYTF.

CDR3 sequence reads: CASRGMGYEQYF. The CDR3, as DNA: TGTGCCAGCAGGGGGATGGGTTACGAGCAGTACTTC. The chain links TRBV7-9 to TRBJ2-7; no clear D. Germline CDR1 and CDR2: SEHNR and FQNEAQ (reference sequence). The CDR3 runs to 12 residues. The V gene lost 6 bases and the J gene lost 4 bases, with 10 bases spanning the gap.

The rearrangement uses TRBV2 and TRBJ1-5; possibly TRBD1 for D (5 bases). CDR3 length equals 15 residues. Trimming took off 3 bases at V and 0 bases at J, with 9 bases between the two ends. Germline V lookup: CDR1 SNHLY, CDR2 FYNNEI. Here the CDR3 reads CASSDPRDSNQPQHF. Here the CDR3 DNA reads TGTGCCAGCAGTGACCCCAGGGATAGCAATCAGCCCCAGCATTTT.

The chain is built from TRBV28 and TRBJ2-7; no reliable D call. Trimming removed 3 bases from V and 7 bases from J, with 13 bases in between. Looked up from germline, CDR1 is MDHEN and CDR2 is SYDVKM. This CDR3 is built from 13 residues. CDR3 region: CASSLVTATEQYF. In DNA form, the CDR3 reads TGTGCCAGCAGTTTGGTTACGGCTACAGAGCAGTACTTC.

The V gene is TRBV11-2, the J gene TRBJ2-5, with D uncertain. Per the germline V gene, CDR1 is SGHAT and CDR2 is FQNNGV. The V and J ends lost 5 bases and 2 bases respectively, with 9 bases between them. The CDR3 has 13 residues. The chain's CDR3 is CASSPEPQETQYF. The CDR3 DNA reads TGTGCCAGCAGCCCCGAACCTCAAGAGACCCAGTACTTC.

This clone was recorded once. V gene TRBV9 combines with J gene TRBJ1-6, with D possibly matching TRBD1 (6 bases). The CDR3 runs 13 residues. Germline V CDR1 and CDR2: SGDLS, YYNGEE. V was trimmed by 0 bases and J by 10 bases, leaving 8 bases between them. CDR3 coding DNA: TGTGCCAGCAGCGTAGGGGGGCGCTCACCCCTCCACTTT. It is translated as CASSVGGRSPLHF.